The 5 T cell receptor beta chains below come from one sample, sequenced in a study of blood T cells in healthy people across ages. Through a sample-barcoded 5' primer and a J-beta primer mix, a second PCR was run for 7 to 11 cycles. Via MiXCR, TCRdb re-called the 5' RACE reads, giving one row per CDR3 protein. The table has about 1.4 million distinct CDR3 sequences, approximately 60% seen once; the top ten hold 6.5% to 8%. The sequenced sample consisted of blood. Receptors originate from a young man in good health.

The sample holds a few counts of this clonotype. V usage is TRBV4-2 and J usage is TRBJ2-1; 7 bases map to TRBD2. The germline V gene has CDR1 LGHNA and CDR2 YNFKEQ. Losses at the gene ends were 1 base for V and 8 bases for J; bases not matched to a gene: 8. There are 15 residues in the CDR3. The CDR3 DNA sequence: TGTGCCAGCAGCCAAGGAACGACTAGCATCGATGAGCAGTTCTTC. This encodes CASSQGTTSIDEQFF.

In this sample, this clonotype turned up a few times. A much larger clone differs by one base, so this may be a read error. This rearrangement joins TRBV6-5 to TRBJ2-3; 8 positions match TRBD2. The J call is in doubt because the DNA end fits TRBJ2-5 better. The CDR3 sequence is 11 residues long. Germline CDR1 MNHEY, CDR2 SVGAGI. CDR3 DNA sequence: TGTGCCAGCAGCCGGGGGGGGACCCAGTACTTC. Amino acids: CASSRGGTQYF.

This chain connects TRBV27 to TRBJ1-2, with a weak D call TRBD1 (6 bases). Germline loops: CDR1 MNHEY, CDR2 SMNVEV (reference sequence). The CDR3 covers 15 residues. V was pared by 6 bases and J by 4 bases, with 18 bases between. The CDR3 sequence is CASSLTLSGAYGYTF. The CDR3 DNA follows: TGTGCCAGCAGCCTAACCTTATCGGGGGCCTATGGCTACACCTTC.

This clonotype was recorded a few times. The V call is TRBV20-1, the J call TRBJ2-4; 7 bases are shared with TRBD2. Per germline, CDR1 DFQATT and CDR2 SNEGSKA (reference sequence). This CDR3 has 13 amino acids. V gave up 7 bases and J gave up 5 bases; unmatched junction bases: 8. The CDR3 bases are TGCAGTGGGACTAGAGGGGCGGAAAACATTCAGTACTTC. Translated: CSGTRGAENIQYF.

This sequence joins TRBV20-1 and TRBJ2-7; D might be TRBD1 (5 bases). The V gene's germline CDR1 is DFQATT and CDR2 SNEGSKA (reference sequence). The CDR3 runs 15 residues. V lost 0 bases and J 0 bases, leaving 12 bases between the germline ends. The CDR3 protein is CSARDTGRSSYEQYF. The CDR3 nucleotides read TGCAGTGCTAGAGATACAGGCAGGAGCTCCTACGAGCAGTACTTC.